The T cell receptor (beta chain) described here comes from a study of shared clonotypes between healthy human individuals. Generated by immunoSEQ multiplex PCR, the TCRdb table keeps only in-frame clones and is missing some. The sample shows 950,000 to 1,300,000 clones, about 76% of them seen only once. Sequencing was performed on memory CD4+ T cells sorted from blood. Subset given: CD45RA-negative fraction. The receptor's source is a young man in good health.

CDR3 sequence: CAISRQGWTEAFF. Here the CDR3 DNA reads TGTGCCATTAGCAGACAGGGATGGACTGAAGCTTTCTTT. V usage is TRBV10-3 and J usage is TRBJ1-1; 7 nucleotides agree with TRBD1. The germline CDR1 and CDR2 sequences are ENHRY and SYGVKD. CDR3 length: 13 amino acids. After removal of 9 bases from V and 5 bases from J, the junction contained 9 bases not matched to a gene.